These T cell receptor beta chains were read from a single sample in a study of blood T cells in healthy people across ages. In TCRdb, the 5' RACE reads were re-called with MiXCR into one record per CDR3 protein. The sample yields approximately 1,100,000 distinct CDR3 sequences, 45% seen once. The sequencing sample was made of blood. These receptors came from a woman in her sixties in good health. CDR3s include the opening cysteine and the closing phenylalanine or tryptophan. Fields, in order: J gene, clone size, V gene, D gene, CDR3 length, CDR3 protein, CDR3 DNA. A D gene is named only where the DNA matches it firmly. For some rows the clone size is stated as once, few or many, or as a class when expanded; others skip it.

j_gene: TRBJ1-5
abundance: -
v_gene: TRBV6-6
d_gene: -
len: 15
CDR3aa: CASSYLGVSNQPQHF
CDR3nt: TGTGCCAGCAGTTACTTGGGGGTTAGCAATCAGCCCCAGCATTTT

j_gene: TRBJ1-2
abundance: once
v_gene: TRBV7-2
d_gene: -
len: 16
CDR3aa: CASSPRTEALIYGYTF
CDR3nt: TGTGCCAGCAGCCCGAGGACGGAGGCATTAATCTATGGCTACACCTTC

j_gene: TRBJ2-5
abundance: -
v_gene: TRBV7-8
d_gene: -
len: 14
CDR3aa: CASSPAWSPETQYF
CDR3nt: TGTGCCAGCAGCCCGGCGTGGAGCCCAGAGACCCAGTACTTC

j_gene: TRBJ2-5
abundance: few
v_gene: TRBV5-1
d_gene: -
len: 16
CDR3aa: CASSLPGTSGQETQYF
CDR3nt: TGCGCCAGCAGCTTGCCGGGGACAAGCGGCCAAGAGACCCAGTACTTC

j_gene: TRBJ2-3
abundance: few
v_gene: TRBV20-1
d_gene: -
len: 16
CDR3aa: CSAREFAGTSTDTQYF
CDR3nt: TGCAGTGCTAGAGAATTTGCGGGTACTAGCACAGATACGCAGTATTTT

j_gene: TRBJ2-3
abundance: -
v_gene: TRBV7-3
d_gene: -
len: 14
CDR3aa: CASSLSDNTDTQYF
CDR3nt: TGTGCCAGCAGCTTAAGTGACAACACAGATACGCAGTATTTT

j_gene: TRBJ2-1
abundance: few
v_gene: TRBV7-2
d_gene: -
len: 16
CDR3aa: CASSPPRSSSYNEQFF
CDR3nt: TGTGCCAGCAGTCCACCTAGGAGTTCCTCCTACAATGAGCAGTTCTTC

j_gene: TRBJ2-3
abundance: -
v_gene: TRBV7-8
d_gene: TRBD1
len: 15
CDR3aa: CASTSGQAPLDTQYF
CDR3nt: TGTGCCAGCACCTCGGGACAGGCGCCTCTAGATACGCAGTATTTT

j_gene: TRBJ2-1
abundance: -
v_gene: TRBV12-3/TRBV12-4
d_gene: TRBD2
len: 13
CDR3aa: CASDGRTGNEQFF
CDR3nt: TGTGCCAGCGACGGGAGGACGGGGAATGAGCAGTTCTTC

j_gene: TRBJ1-2
abundance: few
v_gene: TRBV25-1
d_gene: TRBD1
len: 13
CDR3aa: CASRGQQNYGYTF
CDR3nt: TGTGCCAGCAGGGGACAGCAGAACTATGGCTACACCTTC

j_gene: TRBJ2-1
abundance: -
v_gene: TRBV5-1
d_gene: -
len: 12
CDR3aa: CASSSGGHEQFF
CDR3nt: TGCGCCAGCAGCTCAGGGGGGCATGAGCAGTTCTTC

j_gene: TRBJ2-5
abundance: many
v_gene: TRBV7-9
d_gene: TRBD1
len: 15
CDR3aa: CASSTWTGGFETQYF
CDR3nt: TGTGCCAGCAGCACGTGGACAGGGGGCTTCGAGACCCAGTACTTC

j_gene: TRBJ1-4
abundance: -
v_gene: TRBV5-1
d_gene: -
len: 13
CDR3aa: CASLVCSNEKLFF
CDR3nt: TGCGCCAGTCTGGTGTGCTCTAATGAAAAACTGTTTTTT

j_gene: TRBJ1-3
abundance: -
v_gene: TRBV5-1
d_gene: -
len: 18
CDR3aa: CASSSKAGGVTSGNTIYF
CDR3nt: TGCGCCAGCAGCTCCAAAGCGGGGGGGGTGACCTCTGGAAACACCATATATTTT

j_gene: TRBJ2-7
abundance: few
v_gene: TRBV25-1
d_gene: -
len: 14
CDR3aa: CASTISGTPYEQYF
CDR3nt: TGTGCCAGCACAATTTCCGGGACACCCTACGAGCAGTACTTC

j_gene: TRBJ2-7
abundance: -
v_gene: TRBV7-9
d_gene: -
len: 13
CDR3aa: CASSFGGQEAQYF
CDR3nt: TGTGCCAGCAGCTTTGGCGGGCAAGAGGCCCAGTACTTC

j_gene: TRBJ2-3
abundance: -
v_gene: TRBV18
d_gene: TRBD2
len: 16
CDR3aa: CASSPTSGGSTDTQYF
CDR3nt: TGTGCCAGCTCACCGACTAGCGGAGGGAGCACAGATACGCAGTATTTT

j_gene: TRBJ2-1
abundance: -
v_gene: TRBV6-5
d_gene: TRBD1
len: 15
CDR3aa: CASTPTGWANNEQFF
CDR3nt: TGTGCCAGCACTCCGACAGGGTGGGCTAACAATGAGCAGTTCTTC

j_gene: TRBJ2-7
abundance: few
v_gene: TRBV29-1
d_gene: TRBD2
len: 13
CDR3aa: CSVRGLATYEQYF
CDR3nt: TGCAGCGTTCGAGGACTAGCGACCTACGAGCAGTACTTC

j_gene: TRBJ1-5
abundance: -
v_gene: TRBV7-2
d_gene: -
len: 13
CDR3aa: CASSLNGGQPQHF
CDR3nt: TGTGCCAGCAGCTTAAATGGGGGTCAGCCCCAGCATTTT

j_gene: TRBJ2-3
abundance: few
v_gene: TRBV12-3/TRBV12-4
d_gene: -
len: 16
CDR3aa: CASSPILGGGTDTQYF
CDR3nt: TGTGCCAGCAGTCCCATCTTAGGGGGAGGGACAGATACGCAGTATTTT

j_gene: TRBJ1-5
abundance: -
v_gene: TRBV6-6
d_gene: -
len: 12
CDR3aa: CASGKGPEPQHF
CDR3nt: TGTGCCAGCGGTAAGGGACCGGAGCCCCAGCATTTT

j_gene: TRBJ2-3
abundance: -
v_gene: TRBV28
d_gene: -
len: 11
CDR3aa: CASRGGHTQYF
CDR3nt: TGTGCCAGCAGGGGCGGACATACGCAGTATTTT

j_gene: TRBJ2-7
abundance: -
v_gene: TRBV18
d_gene: -
len: 16
CDR3aa: CASSHTPGRSSYEQYF
CDR3nt: TGTGCCAGCTCACATACGCCGGGACGGAGCTCCTACGAGCAGTACTTC

j_gene: TRBJ1-5
abundance: few
v_gene: TRBV24-1
d_gene: -
len: 14
CDR3aa: CATSDPGPNQPQHF
CDR3nt: TGTGCCACCAGTGATCCAGGCCCCAATCAGCCCCAGCATTTT

j_gene: TRBJ2-3
abundance: many
v_gene: TRBV20-1
d_gene: -
len: 14
CDR3aa: CSAQIAPSTDTQYF
CDR3nt: TGCAGTGCCCAAATCGCCCCCAGCACAGATACGCAGTATTTT

j_gene: TRBJ2-7
abundance: -
v_gene: TRBV2
d_gene: TRBD2
len: 14
CDR3aa: CASTGTSANYEQYF
CDR3nt: TGTGCCAGCACTGGGACTAGCGCCAACTACGAGCAGTACTTC

j_gene: TRBJ2-7
abundance: -
v_gene: TRBV5-1
d_gene: -
len: 13
CDR3aa: CASSPGHLFEQYF
CDR3nt: TGCGCCAGCAGTCCGGGACATTTATTTGAGCAGTACTTC

j_gene: TRBJ2-1
abundance: -
v_gene: TRBV7-9
d_gene: -
len: 14
CDR3aa: CASSTQTGRNEQFF
CDR3nt: TGTGCCAGCAGCACCCAGACAGGTCGGAATGAGCAGTTCTTC

j_gene: TRBJ2-1
abundance: -
v_gene: TRBV10-3
d_gene: -
len: 13
CDR3aa: CAISADSYNEQFF
CDR3nt: TGTGCCATCAGTGCCGACTCCTACAATGAGCAGTTCTTC

j_gene: TRBJ2-3
abundance: few
v_gene: TRBV3-1
d_gene: -
len: 13
CDR3aa: CASSQSGTDTQYF
CDR3nt: TGTGCCAGCAGCCAGTCAGGCACAGATACGCAGTATTTT

j_gene: TRBJ2-1
abundance: many
v_gene: TRBV6-5
d_gene: TRBD1
len: 15
CDR3aa: CASRGTGGSYNEQFF
CDR3nt: TGTGCCAGCAGGGGGACAGGGGGTTCCTACAATGAGCAGTTCTTC

j_gene: TRBJ2-5
abundance: few
v_gene: TRBV5-1
d_gene: TRBD2
len: 15
CDR3aa: CASSLMAGGQETQYF
CDR3nt: TGCGCCAGCAGCTTGATGGCGGGGGGCCAAGAGACCCAGTACTTC

j_gene: TRBJ2-7
abundance: -
v_gene: TRBV5-1
d_gene: TRBD1
len: 13
CDR3aa: CASSHYRGHEQYF
CDR3nt: TGCGCCAGCAGCCACTACAGGGGCCACGAGCAGTACTTC

j_gene: TRBJ2-3
abundance: -
v_gene: TRBV7-2
d_gene: -
len: 14
CDR3aa: CASSSTGFADTQYF
CDR3nt: TGTGCCAGCAGCTCAACAGGGTTCGCAGATACGCAGTATTTT

j_gene: TRBJ2-3
abundance: -
v_gene: TRBV7-6
d_gene: -
len: 18
CDR3aa: CASSLAPGLSSAADTQYF
CDR3nt: TGTGCCAGCAGCTTAGCTCCCGGACTCTCCTCGGCAGCAGATACGCAGTATTTT

j_gene: TRBJ2-2
abundance: once
v_gene: TRBV12-5
d_gene: -
len: 12
CDR3aa: CASGLDTGELFF
CDR3nt: TGTGCTAGTGGTTTAGACACCGGGGAGCTGTTTTTT

j_gene: TRBJ2-5
abundance: -
v_gene: TRBV6-5
d_gene: -
len: 13
CDR3aa: CANCASPGETQYF
CDR3nt: TGTGCCAACTGTGCCTCCCCAGGGGAGACCCAGTACTTC

j_gene: TRBJ2-7
abundance: -
v_gene: TRBV28
d_gene: TRBD1
len: 14
CDR3aa: CASSPRQGANEQYF
CDR3nt: TGTGCCAGCAGTCCACGACAGGGGGCTAACGAGCAGTACTTC

j_gene: TRBJ2-7
abundance: -
v_gene: TRBV7-2
d_gene: TRBD2
len: 15
CDR3aa: CASSLEGLVVHEQYF
CDR3nt: TGTGCCAGCAGCTTAGAGGGACTAGTAGTCCACGAGCAGTACTTC

j_gene: TRBJ2-5
abundance: -
v_gene: TRBV28
d_gene: TRBD2
len: 15
CDR3aa: CASSSPFAGEETQYF
CDR3nt: TGTGCCAGCAGTTCACCCTTCGCGGGGGAAGAGACCCAGTACTTC